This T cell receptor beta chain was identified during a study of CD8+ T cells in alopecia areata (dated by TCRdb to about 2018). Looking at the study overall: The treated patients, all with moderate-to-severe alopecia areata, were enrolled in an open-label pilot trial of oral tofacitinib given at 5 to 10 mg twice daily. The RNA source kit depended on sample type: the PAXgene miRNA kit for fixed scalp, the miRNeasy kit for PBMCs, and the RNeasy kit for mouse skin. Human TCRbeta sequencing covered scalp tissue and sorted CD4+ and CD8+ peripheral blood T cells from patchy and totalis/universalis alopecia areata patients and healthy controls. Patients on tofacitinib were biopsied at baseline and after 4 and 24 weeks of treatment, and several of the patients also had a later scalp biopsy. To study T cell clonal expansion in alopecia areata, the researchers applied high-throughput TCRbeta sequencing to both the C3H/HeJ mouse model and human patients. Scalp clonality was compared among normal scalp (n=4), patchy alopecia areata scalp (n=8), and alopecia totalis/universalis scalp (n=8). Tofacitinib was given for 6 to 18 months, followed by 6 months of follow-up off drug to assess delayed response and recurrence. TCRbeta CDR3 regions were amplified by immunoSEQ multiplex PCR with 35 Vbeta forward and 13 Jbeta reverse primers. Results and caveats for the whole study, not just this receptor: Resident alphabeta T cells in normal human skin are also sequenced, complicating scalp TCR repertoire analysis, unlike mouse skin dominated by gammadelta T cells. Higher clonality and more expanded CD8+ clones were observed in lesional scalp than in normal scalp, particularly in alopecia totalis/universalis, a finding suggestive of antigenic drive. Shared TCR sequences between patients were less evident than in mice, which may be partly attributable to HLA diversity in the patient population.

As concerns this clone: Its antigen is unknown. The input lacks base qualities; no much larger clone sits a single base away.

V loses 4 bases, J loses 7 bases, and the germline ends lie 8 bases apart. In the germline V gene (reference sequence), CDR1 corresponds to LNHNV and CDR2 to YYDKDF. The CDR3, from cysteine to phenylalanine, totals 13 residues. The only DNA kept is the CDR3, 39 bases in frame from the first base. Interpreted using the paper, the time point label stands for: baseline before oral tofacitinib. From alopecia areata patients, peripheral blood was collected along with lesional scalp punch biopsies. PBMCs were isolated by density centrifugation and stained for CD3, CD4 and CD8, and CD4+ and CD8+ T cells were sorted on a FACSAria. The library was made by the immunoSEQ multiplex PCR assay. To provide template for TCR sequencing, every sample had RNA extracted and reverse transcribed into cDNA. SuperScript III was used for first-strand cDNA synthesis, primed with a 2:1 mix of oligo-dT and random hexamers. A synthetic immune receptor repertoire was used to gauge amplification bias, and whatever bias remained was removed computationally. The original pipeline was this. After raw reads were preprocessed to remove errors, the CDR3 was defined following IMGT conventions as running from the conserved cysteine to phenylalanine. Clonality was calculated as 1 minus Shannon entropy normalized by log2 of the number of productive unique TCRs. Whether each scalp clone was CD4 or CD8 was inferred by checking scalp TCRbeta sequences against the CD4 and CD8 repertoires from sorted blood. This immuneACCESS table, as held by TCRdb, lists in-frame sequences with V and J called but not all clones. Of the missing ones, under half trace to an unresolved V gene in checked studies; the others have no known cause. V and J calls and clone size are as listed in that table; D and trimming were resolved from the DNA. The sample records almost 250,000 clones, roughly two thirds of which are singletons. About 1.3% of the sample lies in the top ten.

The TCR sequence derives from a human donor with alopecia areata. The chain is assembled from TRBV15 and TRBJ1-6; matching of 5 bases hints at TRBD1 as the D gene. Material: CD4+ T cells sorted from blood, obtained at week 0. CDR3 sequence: CATSNSGNSPLHF. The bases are TGTGCCACCAGCAACTCAGGGAATTCACCCCTCCACTTT.